The clone carrying this T cell receptor beta chain came up once. Its antigen is still unknown. This CDR3 is built from 16 residues. V gave up 1 base and J gave up 7 bases, with 16 bases separating them. CDR1 and CDR2 from the germline V gene are SEHNR and FQNEAQ (reference sequence). In the authors' methods: Owing to the provision of junction-only sequences devoid of quality scores by immunoSEQ, filtering differed. The protocol was immunoSEQ multiplex PCR, while the TCRdb copy is restricted to in-frame clones and leaves out a portion. V and J calls and clone size are those listed in that table; D and trimming were worked out from the DNA. The sample consists of roughly 760,000 clones, around two thirds of them appearing once. The study separated CD4+ cells into CD45RA+ naive and CD45RA-negative memory subsets. The sample belongs to a study of shared clonotypes between healthy human individuals. Study at large: Per donor, three plates held CD4 naive cells, three held CD4 memory, two held CD8 naive and one held CD8 memory. Findings of the study overall: In this cohort, only blood was sampled, and tissue repertoires likely differ.

The sequence derives from a woman in her twenties or thirties in good health. The rearrangement uses TRBV7-9 and TRBJ2-2, with a weak D call TRBD2 (5 bases). The sequenced sample was memory CD4+ T cells sorted from blood. The subset was: CD45RA-negative fraction. CDR3 sequence reads: CASSLEVMVAGGELFF. The CDR3 DNA follows: TGTGCCAGCAGCTTAGAGGTCATGGTGGCGGGCGGGGAGCTGTTTTTT.